The clone carrying this T cell receptor beta chain was counted a single time. This CDR3 comprises 13 residues. Trimming cost V 5 bases and J 8 bases, with 15 bases left between them. Germline values: CDR1 SGHTA, CDR2 FQGNSA. The PCR contained 60 Vbeta and 13 Jbeta primers. Sequenced by immunoSEQ multiplex PCR; TCRdb stores in-frame clones only, minus some. The table has around 170,000 clones, 77% seen once. This sample stems from a study of cytomegalovirus exposure and HLA in healthy donors. This clonotype was obtained from a man aged 18 to 29 in good health and CMV-seronegative. V usage is TRBV7-2 and J usage is TRBJ1-1, with D possibly matching TRBD1 (5 bases). The sample consisted of PBMCs. CDR3 residues: CASSLDGPGEAFF. Written as DNA, the CDR3 is TGTGCCAGCAGCCTGGACGGGCCAGGGGAAGCTTTCTTT.